Relative to its sample, the clone carrying this TCR beta chain is medium-sized. As yet, its antigen is unknown. The data originate from a study of spatial heterogeneity in lung cancer. Study-level background: Each time, sequencing found more beta-chain sequences than alpha-chain sequences. A module score for T cells, taken from matched bulk RNA-seq, correlated strongly with TCR transcript counts in tumor regions. Notes on the study in general: Tumor mutation count correlated with how many alpha and beta TCRs expanded intratumorally.

Time point meaning: sample taken at primary tumor resection. Sequencing was performed on whole RNA extracted from tumor and nontumor lung tissue, or from frozen PBMC, and the material was left unsorted. TCRdb itself ran the 5' RACE reads through MiXCR, one entry per CDR3 protein. The table records about 6,000 distinct CDR3 sequences, 14% of them present only once. The receptor comes from a male donor with early-stage non-small cell lung cancer. The input for sequencing was lung tumor tissue, taken at surgery.

CDR3 in amino acids: CATSDDPSGSRDTQYF. CDR3 nucleotide sequence: TGTGCCACCAGTGACGACCCGAGCGGGAGTAGGGATACGCAGTATTTT. V usage is TRBV24-1 and J usage is TRBJ2-3; 8 nucleotides agree with TRBD2. Germline CDR1 KGHDR, CDR2 SFDVKD. The CDR3 spans 16 residues. Trimming cost V 4 bases and J 6 bases; bases outside gene matches: 11.